The 12 T cell receptor beta chains below come from one sample, sequenced in a study of a mutant IDH1 vaccine in newly diagnosed glioma. Produced via immunoSEQ multiplex PCR; TCRdb's table is partial and in-frame only. Of tens of thousands of clones in the sample, roughly 82% were seen once. The time point is: week 5, during vaccination. Each dose delivered 300 ug of mutant IDH1 20-mer peptide subcutaneously with imiquimod. No cognate antigen is known for these TCRs. The sample here was PBMCs, taken from a glioma patient whose treatment included an IDH1 peptide vaccine. The source of these receptors is a woman younger than 35 with glioma. Some clones in this sample may be carry-over from other donors' samples.

The rearrangement uses TRBV14 and TRBJ1-2; D remains ambiguous. Germline assignment: CDR1 SGHDN and CDR2 FVKESK. This CDR3 region has 13 residues. V gave up 1 base and J gave up 4 bases, with 7 bases separating them. The CDR3 DNA sequence: TGTGCCAGCAGCCAAGTGTCTTTCTATGGCTACACCTTC. It encodes CASSQVSFYGYTF.

The CDR3 DNA reads as TGTGCCAGCACCCGCGCGGGACAGGGACCACAGTGGCCCCAGCATTTT. It translates to CASTRAGQGPQWPQHF. The V gene is TRBV5-6, the J gene TRBJ1-5; 9 nucleotides align to TRBD1. Germline V gene data show CDR1 as SGHDT and CDR2 as YYEEEE. The CDR3 has 16 residues. V lost 6 bases and J lost 9; bases outside the gene matches: 16.

This rearrangement joins TRBV7-3 to TRBJ2-3; 9 bases agree with TRBD2. Per the germline V gene, CDR1 is SGHTA and CDR2 is FQGTGA. Trimming at V came to 3 bases and at J to 6 bases, leaving 4 bases not matched to a gene. There are 14 residues in the CDR3. In DNA, the CDR3 is TGTGCCAGCAGCTTGGCGGGAGGGATTGATACGCAGTATTTT. It encodes CASSLAGGIDTQYF.

This rearrangement joins TRBV6-1 to TRBJ2-7, with 10 bases aligning to TRBD1. Per germline, CDR1 MNHNS and CDR2 SASEGT. The V and J ends lost 7 bases and 3 bases, in that order; junction bases with no gene match: 6. This CDR3 is 14 amino acids long. The chain's CDR3 is CASTTGDRGYEQYF. The CDR3 coding sequence is TGTGCCAGCACTACGGGGGACAGGGGCTACGAGCAGTACTTC.

This clone was found once. This chain uses TRBV5-1 with TRBJ2-7; 10 nucleotides align to TRBD2. Germline V gene lookup returns CDR1 SGHRS and CDR2 YFSETQ. The V and J ends lost 3 bases and 5 bases, in that order; junction bases with no gene match: 11. The CDR3 consists of 16 residues. The CDR3 DNA follows: TGCGCCAGCAGCTCTTCTCCTGGGACTAGCGTCCACGAGCAGTACTTC. Translation: CASSSSPGTSVHEQYF.

The chain's CDR3 is CASSELLAGDNNEQFF. As DNA, the CDR3 is TGTGCCAGCAGTGAATTACTAGCGGGGGATAACAATGAGCAGTTCTTC. The chain links TRBV25-1 to TRBJ2-1; 11 bases fit TRBD2. J was trimmed by 5 bases and V by 1 base; bases with no gene match: 4. CDR3 size: 16 residues. The germline V gene encodes CDR1 MGHDK and CDR2 SYGVNS.

The chain couples TRBV6-1 to TRBJ2-1, with TRBD1 as a possible D gene (6 bases). Looked up from germline, CDR1 is MNHNS and CDR2 is SASEGT. V was shortened by 6 bases and J by 1 base, with 13 bases between the two germline ends. The CDR3 runs to 15 residues. For the CDR3, the DNA is TGTGCCAGCAGAACGTTGGGGGCGTCCTACAATGAGCAGTTCTTC. Protein sequence: CASRTLGASYNEQFF.

J is TRBJ2-5 and V is TRBV29-1, with 8 nucleotides matching TRBD2. CDR3 length equals 13 residues. Losses at the gene ends were 2 bases for V and 1 base for J; bases not matched to a gene: 0. Germline CDR1 is SQVTM and CDR2 is ANQGSEA. The CDR3 sequence is CSVETSGQETQYF. The CDR3 nucleotides read TGCAGCGTTGAAACTAGCGGCCAAGAGACCCAGTACTTC.

The CDR3 spells CASSLGGRANSGANVLTF. DNA of the CDR3: TGCGCCAGCAGCTTGGGGGGCAGGGCCAACTCTGGGGCCAACGTCCTGACTTTC. The V call is TRBV5-1, the J call TRBJ2-6; possibly TRBD1 for D (5 bases). The CDR3 sequence is 18 residues long. Trimming pared 0 bases from V and 0 bases from J, leaving 13 bases between. From germline, CDR1 is SGHRS and CDR2 YFSETQ.

This clone was counted between two and nine times. This rearrangement joins TRBV4-1 to TRBJ1-2, with D tentatively TRBD1 (5 bases). Germline CDR1 reads MGHRA; CDR2 reads YSYEKL. This CDR3 contains 14 residues. V gave up 3 bases and J gave up 0 bases, with 8 bases separating them. DNA of the CDR3: TGCGCCAGCAGCCAGGACACTGCTAACTATGGCTACACCTTC. Its translation: CASSQDTANYGYTF.

The sample holds one count of this clone. This sequence joins TRBV11-2 and TRBJ2-7; the match to TRBD1 covers 9 bases. V lost 5 bases and J lost 4; bases outside the gene matches: 9. Per the germline V gene, CDR1 is SGHAT and CDR2 is FQNNGV. The CDR3 has 15 residues. This CDR3 reads CASSPPRTGAYEQYF. As DNA, the CDR3 is TGTGCCAGCAGCCCCCCCAGGACAGGGGCTTACGAGCAGTACTTC.

For the CDR3, the DNA is TGTGCCAGCAGCGTACTTAGCGGGGTGGTGAAAAACATTCAGTACTTC. Translating gives CASSVLSGVVKNIQYF. This sequence joins TRBV9 and TRBJ2-4, with 8 bases lining up with TRBD2. The junction had 7 bases not matched to a gene; V was cut back by 1 base and J by 4 bases. Germline CDR1 and CDR2: SGDLS and YYNGEE. The CDR3 runs to 16 residues.